Presented here are 20 T cell receptor beta chains from one specimen sequenced in a study of human T cells and chemical hapten exposure. Time point described: patch test 2, 6 weeks after DPC sensitization. Treatment: therapeutic diphenylcyclopropenone sensitization with weekly scalp DPC. MiXCR, applied by TCRdb to the RACE reads, yields one record per CDR3 protein. The data hold tens of thousands of distinct CDR3 sequences, with 6.5% to 8.5% observed a single time. The source material was whole blood, sampled in connection with sensitization to the hapten diphenylcyclopropenone (DPC). The source is a woman under 40 with alopecia areata. Some clones in this sample may be carry-over from other donors' samples.

This clonotype has just a few counts. The gene calls are TRBV28 and TRBJ1-2; 12 positions match TRBD1. The CDR3 loop spans 17 amino acids. With 1 base clipped from V and 4 bases from J, the junction kept 7 bases outside the gene matches. Per the germline V gene, CDR1 is MDHEN and CDR2 is SYDVKM. The CDR3 here is CASSLLPGTGGTYGYTF. As DNA, the CDR3 is TGTGCCAGCAGTTTATTGCCGGGGACAGGGGGCACCTATGGCTACACCTTC.

This clonotype was found many times. This chain uses TRBV11-2 with TRBJ2-7, with 8 bases lining up with TRBD1. The CDR3 is made up of 15 amino acids. V dropped 2 bases and J dropped 3; count of bases not matched to a gene: 6. CDR1 SGHAT and CDR2 FQNNGV come from the germline V gene. The CDR3 is CASSLQGAQNYEQYF. The CDR3 nucleotides read TGTGCCAGCAGCTTACAGGGGGCCCAAAACTACGAGCAGTACTTC.

This clonotype has a handful of counts. The rearrangement links TRBV29-1 to TRBJ2-3; 9 bases align to TRBD2. The CDR3 spans 15 residues. Trimming took 7 bases from V and 4 from J; bases not matched to a gene: 12. CDR1 SQVTM and CDR2 ANQGSEA come from the germline V gene. The CDR3 here is CSAGGTSIRADTQYF. In DNA, the CDR3 is TGCAGCGCCGGCGGGACTAGCATAAGGGCAGATACGCAGTATTTT.

Many counts were recorded for this clonotype. The chain uses TRBV5-1 and TRBJ2-3; 8 positions match TRBD1. V lost 8 bases to trimming and J lost 5 bases; unmatched junction nucleotides: 10. Per germline, CDR1 SGHRS and CDR2 YFSETQ. CDR3 size: 14 residues. The CDR3 region is CASRTNTGGDTQYF. CDR3 coding DNA: TGCGCCAGTCGAACCAATACAGGGGGAGATACGCAGTATTTT.

This clonotype came up a few times. This rearrangement joins TRBV10-3 to TRBJ1-2, with TRBD1 as a possible D gene (6 bases). Germline values: CDR1 ENHRY, CDR2 SYGVKD. This CDR3 is built from 15 residues. Deletions cut 2 bases from V and 5 bases from J, with 15 bases between. CDR3 DNA sequence: TGTGCCATCAGTGAGACAGCCGGGACAATTTATGGCTACACCTTC. Protein sequence: CAISETAGTIYGYTF.

This clonotype occurred many times. This chain connects TRBV7-8 to TRBJ2-7; D is uncertain. Trimming removed 1 base at V and 6 bases at J, with 13 bases between. Looked up from germline, CDR1 is SGHVS and CDR2 is FQNEAQ. This CDR3 contains 14 residues. The DNA of the CDR3 is TGTGCCAGCAGCTTAGATGAGACTCGGGCCGAGCAGTACTTC. It specifies CASSLDETRAEQYF.

This clonotype was observed at least ten times. This chain joins TRBV6-2 or TRBV6-3 and TRBJ2-1; the match to TRBD2 covers 14 bases. Germline assignment: CDR1 MNHEY and CDR2 SVGEGT. This CDR3 spans 18 amino acids. The V gene end was trimmed by 5 bases and the J gene end by 6 bases; junction bases not matched to a gene: 12. The CDR3 loop is CASSRGLAGGVRGNEQFF. The CDR3 coding sequence is TGTGCCAGCAGTCGTGGACTAGCGGGGGGAGTAAGGGGCAATGAGCAGTTCTTC.

This clonotype was counted between two and nine times. The chain is built from TRBV7-9 and TRBJ1-1; 8 bases fit TRBD1. CDR3 size: 14 residues. Trimming removed 5 bases from V and 5 bases from J; junction bases left unmatched: 7. Germline V CDR1 and CDR2: SEHNR, FQNEAQ (reference sequence). The CDR3 spells CASSLRTGPTEAFF. In nucleotides, the CDR3 is TGTGCCAGCAGCCTACGGACAGGGCCGACTGAAGCTTTCTTT.

This clonotype was observed many times. This chain uses TRBV6-5 with TRBJ1-1; tentative D call: TRBD1 (6 bases). The CDR3 loop spans 12 amino acids. V gave up 4 bases and J gave up 6 bases, with 9 bases separating them. Per germline, CDR1 MNHEY and CDR2 SVGAGI. The CDR3 region has the DNA TGTGCCAGCAGTTTGACAGGAGCTGAAGCTTTCTTT. Amino acids: CASSLTGAEAFF.

This clonotype was picked up many times. The gene calls are TRBV29-1 and TRBJ2-7, with D unresolved. The CDR3 sequence is 12 residues long. V was trimmed by 4 bases and J by 2 bases, leaving 9 bases between them. Germline lookup yields CDR1 SQVTM and CDR2 ANQGSEA. CDR3 region: CSVASEPYEQYF. In DNA, the CDR3 is TGCAGCGTTGCCAGCGAGCCCTACGAGCAGTACTTC.

This clonotype showed up just a few times. V is TRBV12-3 or TRBV12-4 and J is TRBJ1-3; D remains unclear. CDR3 size: 14 residues. V was clipped by 5 bases and J by 4 bases, with 12 bases between them. The chain's CDR3 is CASSPYSIGNTIYF. CDR3 nucleotide sequence: TGTGCCAGCAGTCCCTACAGCATAGGAAACACCATATATTTT.

This clonotype was observed a few times. This CDR3 reads CASSPGQYPPYGYTF. The CDR3 region has the DNA TGTGCCAGCAGTCCCGGACAGTATCCCCCCTATGGCTACACCTTC. V and J are TRBV3-1 and TRBJ1-2; TRBD1 might be the D (6 bases). V lost 6 bases, J lost 4 bases, and 18 bases lay in between. Germline V gene data show CDR1 as LGHDT and CDR2 as YNNKEL (reference sequence). The length of the CDR3 is 15 residues.

This clonotype has just a few counts. V and J are TRBV2 and TRBJ1-2, with D possibly matching TRBD1 (6 bases). The CDR3 extends over 13 amino acids. Germline values: CDR1 SNHLY, CDR2 FYNNEI. V was pared by 9 bases and J by 3 bases, with 14 bases between. The chain's CDR3 is CASSEGGDYGYTF. For the CDR3, the DNA is TGTGCCAGTTCGGAGGGGGGGGACTATGGCTACACCTTC. The variable domain in full, with the rest retrieved from reference TRBV2 and TRBJ1-2, is EPEVTQTPSHQVTQMGQEVILRCVPISNHLYFYWYRQILGQKVEFLVSFYNNEISEKSEIFDDQFSVERPDGSNFTLKIRSTKLEDSAMYFCASSEGGDYGYTFGSGTRLTVV.

This clonotype was seen repeatedly, ten times or more. CDR3: CASRMGLAGGWGEQFF. The DNA for the CDR3 is TGTGCCAGCAGGATGGGACTAGCGGGGGGGTGGGGTGAGCAGTTCTTC. The chain links TRBV2 to TRBJ2-1; TRBD2 agrees at 16 bases. Germline values: CDR1 SNHLY, CDR2 FYNNEI. The ends lost 6 bases at V and 9 bases at J; junction bases unmatched: 8. The CDR3 totals 16 residues.

This clonotype occurred many times. This chain joins TRBV19 and TRBJ1-1; maybe TRBD1 (6 bases). The V gene's germline CDR1 is LNHDA and CDR2 SQIVND (reference sequence). The CDR3 loop spans 14 amino acids. V shed 3 bases and J shed 9 bases, with 17 bases lying between them. The CDR3 loop reads CASSINMGGRQAFF. In DNA, the CDR3 is TGTGCCAGTAGTATTAATATGGGGGGCAGGCAAGCTTTCTTT.

The rearrangement joins TRBV11-2 to TRBJ2-5, with 15 positions matching TRBD2. The CDR3 runs 18 residues. Unmatched junction bases numbered 9, after V lost 2 bases and J lost 5 bases. Germline CDR1 is SGHAT and CDR2 is FQNNGV. The CDR3 sequence is CASSLRGLAGGPIETQYF. CDR3 DNA: TGTGCCAGCAGCTTACGGGGACTAGCGGGGGGCCCCATTGAGACCCAGTACTTC.

This clonotype was detected ten times or more. This rearrangement joins TRBV12-5 to TRBJ1-5, with D unresolved. The CDR3 consists of 13 residues. V shed 3 bases and J shed 0 bases, with 3 bases lying between them. Germline CDR1 LGHNT, CDR2 FRNRAP. The CDR3 DNA is TGTGCTAGTGGTTTATATAGCAATCAGCCCCAGCATTTT. Its translation is CASGLYSNQPQHF.

This clonotype has only a few counts. This chain links TRBV20-1 with TRBJ1-1, with D possibly being TRBD1 (5 bases). This CDR3 is built from 17 residues. V shed 0 bases and J shed 1 base, with 18 bases lying between them. The germline gives CDR1 DFQATT, CDR2 SNEGSKA (reference sequence). As DNA, the CDR3 is TGCAGTGCTAGAGATTTGGTCCGGGGCGGGAGGAACACTGAAGCTTTCTTT. This gives the protein CSARDLVRGGRNTEAFF.

This clonotype showed up many times. The V call is TRBV20-1, the J call TRBJ2-5; TRBD2 matches at 8 bases. CDR1 and CDR2 (germline): DFQATT, SNEGSKA (reference sequence). With 1 base clipped from V and 6 bases from J, the junction kept 4 bases outside the gene matches. This CDR3 is built from 13 residues. CDR3 DNA: TGCAGTGCTAGAGGACTAGCGAAACAGACCCAGTACTTC. It is translated as CSARGLAKQTQYF.

This chain links TRBV7-2 with TRBJ1-1; a possible D gene is TRBD1 (6 bases). The CDR3 runs 15 residues. Germline V gene lookup returns CDR1 SGHTA and CDR2 FQGNSA. The V and J ends lost 4 bases and 4 bases respectively, with 16 bases between them. CDR3 amino acids: CASSWGGGLGTEAFF. In DNA, the CDR3 is TGTGCCAGCAGCTGGGGGGGGGGGCTAGGCACTGAAGCTTTCTTT.